The TCR beta chain described here comes from a study of T cells in tuberculosis. Study-level results: Selection depended on which cryopreserved specimens were available.

The ends were cut back, 2 bases at V and 4 bases at J, with 8 bases in the middle. Germline V CDR1 and CDR2: MNHEY, SVGAGI. The length of the CDR3 is 14 residues. As for this clone: Its cognate antigen is unknown. This specimen includes other DNA sequences encoding the same CDR3.

The time point here: new active TB diagnosis, blood taken before or within 7 days of starting treatment. The assay was immunoSEQ multiplex PCR, and TCRdb's table has in-frame clones only and misses some. The sample yields about 50,000 clones, more than 90% seen once. Sequenced here: PBMCs, sampled at tuberculosis diagnosis. The origin of this receptor is an adult with tuberculosis. This chain links TRBV6-5 with TRBJ1-4; no reliable D call. In DNA, the CDR3 is TGTGCCAGCAGTTACGGGCAGTTTAATGAAAAACTGTTTTTT. Translation gives CASSYGQFNEKLFF.